This TCR beta chain originates from a study of CD8+CD57+ T cells in acquired aplastic anemia. General study points: There were over 25 CD8+ CDR3 sequences that occurred in both patients and controls.

Genomic DNA served as template for TCR beta VDJ and CDR3 profiling. TCRdb independently ran MiXCR on the reads; one entry per CDR3 protein. The sample yields 200,000 to 250,000 distinct CDR3 sequences, under 50% seen once. Remarks on this clonotype: Its antigen remains unidentified.

All patients picked for sequencing had shown, by flow cytometry, an expansion of CD8+CD57+ cells. V was pared by 1 base and J by 7 bases, with 14 bases of the junction left unmatched. There are 19 residues in the CDR3. Germline loops: CDR1 DFQATT, CDR2 SNEGSKA (reference sequence). The chain recombines TRBV20-1 with TRBJ2-3, with 16 nucleotides matching TRBD2. Material: sorted CD4+, CD8+, or CD8+CD57+ T cells (not recorded which) from PBMCs. The receptor was isolated from a human donor with aplastic anemia. The CDR3 here is CSARGGTSGGAPYQNTQYF. The CDR3 DNA follows: TGCAGTGCTAGAGGAGGGACTAGCGGGGGGGCCCCATACCAGAATACGCAGTATTTT.